This record covers a single T cell receptor beta chain. As yet, its antigen is unknown. This sample is part of a study of CXCR4 blockade with PD-1 therapy in pancreatic cancer. Findings of the study overall: Frequent tumor clones were encoded by many distinct rearrangements, suggesting shared antigens. Intratumoral clonality (mean about 0.15) exceeded healthy blood (about 0.047) but did not track survival.

TCRdb's copy holds only in-frame clones and misses some; the assay was immunoSEQ multiplex PCR. Of fewer than 10,000 clones listed, approximately 54% are singletons. The archived tumor blocks came from patients without neoadjuvant therapy before resection. The V gene end was trimmed by 3 bases and the J gene end by 8 bases; junction bases not matched to a gene: 4. CDR1 is SGHRS, CDR2 YFSETQ, per germline. This CDR3 spans 15 amino acids. The sequencing input was tumor tissue. The chain has TRBV5-1 and TRBJ2-1, with 14 bases matching TRBD2. The sequence derives from a human donor with pancreatic ductal adenocarcinoma. CDR3 region: CASSSGLAGVDEQFF. DNA for the CDR3: TGCGCCAGCAGCTCGGGACTAGCGGGAGTTGATGAGCAGTTCTTC.